This TCR beta chain was sequenced during a study of regulatory T cells in long-lasting Graves disease. Trimming took off 0 bases at V and 1 base at J, with 12 bases between the two ends. Germline assignment: CDR1 GTSNPN and CDR2 SVGIG (reference sequence). This CDR3 contains 15 residues. Libraries of TCR beta came from iRepertoire HTBI primers plus Arm-PCR of CDR3 regions. MiXCR, applied by TCRdb to the multiplex PCR reads, yields one record per CDR3 protein. The profile shows 350,000 to 400,000 distinct CDR3 sequences, around 15% of them singletons. Study-wide points: Patients whose Graves' disease persisted exhibited lower TCR diversity than those newly diagnosed.

This clonotype was observed many times. Its specificity is not known. Time point in this sample: newly diagnosed GD, antithyroid drugs for less than 3 months. With RNA extracted from PBMCs as input, the TCR library was made. These sequences were also reported in another study, on T cells in Graves' hyperthyroidism and ophthalmopathy.

The V and J genes are TRBV30 and TRBJ1-1, with D hard to call. Specimen: peripheral blood mononuclear cells (PBMCs), collected at new diagnosis, from a patient treated with antithyroid drugs. The clonotype was recovered from a young woman with Graves disease. CDR3 in DNA: TGTGCCTGGAGTGTACTGGGTACCAGGAACACTGAAGCTTTCTTT. This codes for CAWSVLGTRNTEAFF.